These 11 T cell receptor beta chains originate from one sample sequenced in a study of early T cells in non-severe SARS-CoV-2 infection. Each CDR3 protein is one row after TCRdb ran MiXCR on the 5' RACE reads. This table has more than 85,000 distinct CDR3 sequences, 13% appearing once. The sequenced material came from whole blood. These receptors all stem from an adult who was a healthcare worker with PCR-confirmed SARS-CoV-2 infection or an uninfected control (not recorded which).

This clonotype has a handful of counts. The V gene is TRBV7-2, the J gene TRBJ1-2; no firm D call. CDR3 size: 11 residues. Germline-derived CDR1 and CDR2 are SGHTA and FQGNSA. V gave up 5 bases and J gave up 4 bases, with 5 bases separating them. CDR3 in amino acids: CASSPRYGYTF. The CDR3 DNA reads TGTGCCAGCAGCCCGCGCTATGGCTACACCTTC.

This chain's CDR3 is CASSLAPSGEAFF. The CDR3 coding sequence is TGTGCCAGCAGTCTCGCCCCCTCCGGTGAAGCTTTCTTT. The J gene is TRBJ1-1, the V gene TRBV12-3 or TRBV12-4; D ambiguous. This CDR3 spans 13 amino acids. V lost 5 bases and J 7 bases, leaving 14 bases between the germline ends.

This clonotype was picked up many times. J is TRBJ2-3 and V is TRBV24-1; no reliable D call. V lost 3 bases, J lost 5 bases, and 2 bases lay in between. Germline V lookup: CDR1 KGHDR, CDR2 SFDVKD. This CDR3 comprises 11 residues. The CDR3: CATSDRDTQYF. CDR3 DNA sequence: TGTGCCACCAGTGATAGAGATACGCAGTATTTT.

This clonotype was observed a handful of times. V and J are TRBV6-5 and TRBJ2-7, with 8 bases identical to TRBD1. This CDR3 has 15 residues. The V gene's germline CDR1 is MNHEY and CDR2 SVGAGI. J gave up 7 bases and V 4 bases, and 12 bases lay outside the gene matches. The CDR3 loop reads CASSLHRRTGWEQYF. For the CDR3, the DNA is TGTGCCAGCAGTTTGCACCGGCGGACAGGGTGGGAGCAGTACTTC.

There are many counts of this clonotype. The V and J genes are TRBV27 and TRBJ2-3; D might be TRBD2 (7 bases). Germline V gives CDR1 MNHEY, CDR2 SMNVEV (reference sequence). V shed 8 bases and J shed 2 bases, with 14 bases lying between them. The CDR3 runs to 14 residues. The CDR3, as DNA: TGTGCCAGCCGCAGGGGAGGGGCCACAGATACGCAGTATTTT. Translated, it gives CASRRGGATDTQYF.

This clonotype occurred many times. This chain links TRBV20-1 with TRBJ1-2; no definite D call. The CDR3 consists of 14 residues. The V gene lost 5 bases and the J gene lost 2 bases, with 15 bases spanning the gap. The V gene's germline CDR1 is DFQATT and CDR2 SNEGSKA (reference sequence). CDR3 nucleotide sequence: TGCAGTGCTTCTAAAAATGGACGGAACTATGGCTACACCTTC. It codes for CSASKNGRNYGYTF.

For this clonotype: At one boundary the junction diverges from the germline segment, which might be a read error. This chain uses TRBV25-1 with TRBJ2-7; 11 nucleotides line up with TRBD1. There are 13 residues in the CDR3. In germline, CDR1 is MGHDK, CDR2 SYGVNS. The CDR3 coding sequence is TGTGTCAGCAGAGGACAGGGGGCGGGAGAGCAGTACTTC. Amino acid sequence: CVSRGQGAGEQYF.

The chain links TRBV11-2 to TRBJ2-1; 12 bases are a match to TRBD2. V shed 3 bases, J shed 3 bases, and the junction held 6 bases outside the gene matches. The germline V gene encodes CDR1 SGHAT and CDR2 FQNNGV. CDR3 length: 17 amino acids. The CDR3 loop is CASSLGPGLAGYNEQFF. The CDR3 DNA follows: TGTGCCAGCAGCTTGGGGCCGGGACTAGCGGGCTACAATGAGCAGTTCTTC.

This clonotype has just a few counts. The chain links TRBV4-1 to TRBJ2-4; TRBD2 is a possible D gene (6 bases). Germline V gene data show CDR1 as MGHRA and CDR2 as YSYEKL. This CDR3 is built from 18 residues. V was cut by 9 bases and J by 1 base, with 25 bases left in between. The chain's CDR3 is CASHAVASPGTAKNIQYF. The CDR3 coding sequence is TGCGCCAGTCATGCGGTGGCTAGCCCGGGGACTGCCAAAAACATTCAGTACTTC.

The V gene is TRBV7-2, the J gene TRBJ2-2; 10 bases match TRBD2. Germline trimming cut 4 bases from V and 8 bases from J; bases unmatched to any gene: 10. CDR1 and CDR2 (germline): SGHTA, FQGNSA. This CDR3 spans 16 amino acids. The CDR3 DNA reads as TGTGCCAGCAGCTCCGGGACTAGCGCCTCTCAAGGGGAGCTGTTTTTT. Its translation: CASSSGTSASQGELFF.

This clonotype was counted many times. The CDR3 reads CASRRGYQTIYGYTF. CDR3 sequence (DNA): TGTGCCAGCAGGCGAGGCTACCAGACGATTTATGGCTACACCTTC. J is TRBJ1-2 and V is TRBV28; D is undetermined. In germline, CDR1 is MDHEN, CDR2 SYDVKM. This CDR3 comprises 15 residues. V dropped 6 bases and J dropped 5 bases, with 19 bases sitting between them.